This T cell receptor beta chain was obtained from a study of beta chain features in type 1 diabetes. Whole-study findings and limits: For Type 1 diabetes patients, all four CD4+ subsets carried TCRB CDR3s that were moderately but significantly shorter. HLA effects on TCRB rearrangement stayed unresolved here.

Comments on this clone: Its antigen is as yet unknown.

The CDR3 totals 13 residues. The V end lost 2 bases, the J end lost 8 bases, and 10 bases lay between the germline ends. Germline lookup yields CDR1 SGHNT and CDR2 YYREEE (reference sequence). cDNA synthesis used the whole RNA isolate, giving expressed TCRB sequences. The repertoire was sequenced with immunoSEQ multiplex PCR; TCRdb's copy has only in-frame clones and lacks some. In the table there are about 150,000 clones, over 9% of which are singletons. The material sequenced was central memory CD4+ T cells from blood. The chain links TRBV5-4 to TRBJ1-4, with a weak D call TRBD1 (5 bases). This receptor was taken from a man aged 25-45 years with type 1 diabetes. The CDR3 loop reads CASSFWEGEKLFF. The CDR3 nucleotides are TGTGCCAGCAGCTTCTGGGAGGGGGAAAAACTGTTTTTT. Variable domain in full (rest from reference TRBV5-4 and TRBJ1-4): ETGVTQSPTHLIKTRGQQVTLRCSSQSGHNTVSWYQQALGQGPQFIFQYYREEENGRGNFPPRFSGLQFPNYSSELNVNALELDDSALYLCASSFWEGEKLFFGSGTQLSVL.